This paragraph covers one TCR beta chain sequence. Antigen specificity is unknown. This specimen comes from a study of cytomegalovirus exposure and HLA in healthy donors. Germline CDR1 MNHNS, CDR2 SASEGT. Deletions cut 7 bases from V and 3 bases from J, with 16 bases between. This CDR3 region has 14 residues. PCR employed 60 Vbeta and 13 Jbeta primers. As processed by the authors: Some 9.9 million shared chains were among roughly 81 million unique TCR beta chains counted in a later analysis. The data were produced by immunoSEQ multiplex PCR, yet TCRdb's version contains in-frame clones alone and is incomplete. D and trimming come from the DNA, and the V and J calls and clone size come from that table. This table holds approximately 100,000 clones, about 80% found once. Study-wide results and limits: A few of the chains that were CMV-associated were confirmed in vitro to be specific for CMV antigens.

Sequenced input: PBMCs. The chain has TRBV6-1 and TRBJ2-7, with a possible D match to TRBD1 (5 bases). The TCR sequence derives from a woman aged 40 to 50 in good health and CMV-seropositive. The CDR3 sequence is CASKGAVGDYEQYF. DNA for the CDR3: TGTGCCAGCAAAGGGGCAGTTGGGGACTACGAGCAGTACTTC.